The rows below give T cell receptor beta chains drawn from one sample of a study of T cell repertoires in cytomegalovirus infection. TCRdb re-called the reads through MiXCR, storing one row per CDR3 protein. Of over 90,000 distinct CDR3 sequences listed, more than 15% were seen once; the top ten hold 8%. The sample was PBMCs. The origin of the receptors is a human donor in good health (CMV status not recorded). Some clones in this sample may be carry-over from other donors' samples. CDR3s include the opening cysteine and the closing phenylalanine or tryptophan. The order of the fields is J gene, D gene, V gene, clone size, CDR3 protein, CDR3 DNA. A D gene is named only where the DNA matches it firmly. Part of the rows lack a size; the others show once, few, many or a class for expanded clones.

>TRBJ2-3|.|TRBV7-2|many
CASSPDSTRVGTQYF
TGTGCCAGCAGCCCCGATTCGACCAGGGTTGGTACGCAGTATTTT
>TRBJ2-2|TRBD1|TRBV5-1|.
CASSWGQTDTGELFF
TGCGCCAGCAGCTGGGGACAGACCGACACCGGGGAGCTGTTTTTT
>TRBJ2-4|.|TRBV12-3/TRBV12-4|few
CASSSRGPLKNIQYF
TGTGCCAGCAGCAGCAGGGGTCCCCTCAAAAACATTCAGTACTTC
>TRBJ1-1|TRBD1|TRBV5-4|.
CASSKPRDSLNTEAFF
TGTGCCAGCAGCAAACCCCGGGACAGTCTGAACACTGAAGCTTTCTTT
>TRBJ2-2|.|TRBV7-3|few
CASRLKVGTGELFF
TGTGCCAGCAGATTAAAAGTGGGCACCGGGGAGCTGTTTTTT
>TRBJ2-3|.|TRBV6-6|many
CASSYQGGPDTDTQYF
TGTGCCAGCAGTTACCAAGGGGGACCAGACACAGATACGCAGTATTTT
>TRBJ2-7|.|TRBV12-3/TRBV12-4|few
CASRGSRGLTYEQYF
TGTGCCAGCAGAGGTTCCCGAGGACTCACCTACGAGCAGTACTTC
>TRBJ1-1|TRBD1|TRBV7-6|many
CASSRRTGTAEAFF
TGTGCCAGCAGCCGAAGGACCGGGACAGCTGAAGCTTTCTTT
>TRBJ2-3|.|TRBV7-2|many
CASSSGEGTDTQYF
TGTGCCAGCAGCTCAGGGGAGGGCACAGATACGCAGTATTTT
>TRBJ2-1|TRBD2|TRBV19|.
CASAGGPAREQFF
TGTGCCAGTGCGGGAGGGCCGGCACGGGAGCAGTTCTTC
>TRBJ1-2|.|TRBV12-5|few
CASGPSGREYGYTF
TGTGCTAGTGGCCCCTCCGGGAGGGAGTATGGCTACACCTTC
>TRBJ1-1|.|TRBV7-2|few
CVSVGFRNTEAFF
TGTGTCAGCGTCGGGTTCAGGAACACTGAAGCTTTCTTT
>TRBJ2-1|.|TRBV19|.
CASTSPQTGLINEQFF
TGTGCCAGTACCTCCCCCCAGACCGGGCTTATCAATGAGCAGTTCTTC
>TRBJ1-5|.|TRBV12-3/TRBV12-4|many
CAGVWQPQHF
TGTGCCGGGGTTTGGCAGCCCCAGCATTTT
>TRBJ2-5|.|TRBV29-1|many
CSVSDGALGETQYF
TGCAGCGTTTCCGACGGGGCCCTCGGGGAGACCCAGTACTTC
>TRBJ1-2|.|TRBV19|many
CASSYRGSYGYTF
TGTGCCAGTAGTTATCGGGGGAGCTATGGCTACACCTTC
>TRBJ2-6|TRBD1|TRBV6-1|many
CASSYRGAGANVLTF
TGTGCCAGCAGCTACAGGGGTGCTGGGGCCAACGTCCTGACTTTC
>TRBJ2-7|.|TRBV5-5|.
CASSLLTTYEQYF
TGTGCCAGCAGCTTGCTTACAACCTACGAGCAGTACTTC
>TRBJ1-1|TRBD1|TRBV20-1|.
CSARRQGRVTEAFF
TGCAGTGCTAGGAGACAGGGTAGGGTCACTGAAGCTTTCTTT
>TRBJ1-2|TRBD1|TRBV20-1|many
CSARDLKPGQGTSRGYTF
TGCAGTGCTAGAGATCTCAAGCCGGGACAGGGGACCTCTCGGGGCTACACCTTC
>TRBJ2-1|.|TRBV7-9|few
CASSPRQDPIFGQFF
TGTGCCAGCAGCCCCCGACAGGACCCAATTTTCGGGCAGTTCTTC
>TRBJ2-2|.|TRBV6-2/TRBV6-3|few
CASSYPSASVANTGELFF
TGTGCCAGCAGTTATCCGAGTGCTTCCGTCGCGAACACCGGGGAGCTGTTTTTT
>TRBJ2-3|TRBD1|TRBV28|many
CASSLGQGVDTQYF
TGTGCCAGCAGCCTCGGACAGGGTGTAGATACGCAGTATTTT
>TRBJ2-1|.|TRBV6-1|many
CASSLEGHEQFF
TGTGCCAGCTCTTTGGAGGGTCATGAGCAGTTCTTC
>TRBJ2-1|.|TRBV14|few
CASSQDLWGVASYNEQFF
TGTGCCAGCAGCCAAGATCTGTGGGGAGTCGCCTCCTACAATGAGCAGTTCTTC
>TRBJ2-7|.|TRBV29-1|few
CSVLVGLEQYF
TGCAGCGTACTAGTAGGGCTCGAGCAGTACTTC
>TRBJ1-1|.|TRBV11-2|few
CASSLASNTEAFF
TGTGCCAGCAGCTTGGCCTCGAACACTGAAGCTTTCTTT